This T cell receptor beta chain emerged from a study of CD8+ T cells in alopecia areata. Study conclusions and caveats: Higher clonality than in normal scalp was seen in lesional scalp, especially alopecia totalis/universalis. The study also sequences resident alphabeta T cells of normal skin in scalp samples.

Following extraction, RNA underwent reverse transcription to cDNA, which served as the sequencing template. Measured with immunoSEQ multiplex PCR; TCRdb has only the in-frame clones, and not every one. Seen here are 50,000 to 70,000 clones, around 44% observed once, and the top ten hold 51%. CDR1 and CDR2 (germline): SGHDT, YYEEEE. The CDR3 consists of 15 residues. Losses at the gene ends were 3 bases for V and 1 base for J; bases not matched to a gene: 3. Lesional scalp punch biopsies and peripheral blood came from alopecia areata patients. About this clone itself: Its antigen is undetermined.

Sequenced sample: NKG2D-low CD8+ T cells sorted from blood. The chain links TRBV5-6 to TRBJ2-7; 11 positions match TRBD1. The sequence derives from a human donor with alopecia areata. CDR3 in DNA: TGTGCCAGCAGCTCGGACAGGGGGCGATCCTACGAGCAGTACTTC. Translated, it gives CASSSDRGRSYEQYF.